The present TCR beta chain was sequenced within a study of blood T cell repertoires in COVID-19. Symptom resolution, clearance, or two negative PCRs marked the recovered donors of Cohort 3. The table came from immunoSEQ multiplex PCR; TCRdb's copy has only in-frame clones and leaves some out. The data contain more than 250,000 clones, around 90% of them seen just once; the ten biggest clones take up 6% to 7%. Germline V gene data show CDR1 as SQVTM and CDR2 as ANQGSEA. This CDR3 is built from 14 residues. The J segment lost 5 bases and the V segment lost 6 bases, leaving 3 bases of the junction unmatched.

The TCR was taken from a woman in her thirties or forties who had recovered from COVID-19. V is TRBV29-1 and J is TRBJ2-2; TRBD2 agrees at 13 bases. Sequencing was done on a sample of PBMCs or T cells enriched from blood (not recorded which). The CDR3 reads CSVGTSGATGELFF. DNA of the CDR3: TGCAGCGTCGGGACTAGCGGGGCAACCGGGGAGCTGTTTTTT.